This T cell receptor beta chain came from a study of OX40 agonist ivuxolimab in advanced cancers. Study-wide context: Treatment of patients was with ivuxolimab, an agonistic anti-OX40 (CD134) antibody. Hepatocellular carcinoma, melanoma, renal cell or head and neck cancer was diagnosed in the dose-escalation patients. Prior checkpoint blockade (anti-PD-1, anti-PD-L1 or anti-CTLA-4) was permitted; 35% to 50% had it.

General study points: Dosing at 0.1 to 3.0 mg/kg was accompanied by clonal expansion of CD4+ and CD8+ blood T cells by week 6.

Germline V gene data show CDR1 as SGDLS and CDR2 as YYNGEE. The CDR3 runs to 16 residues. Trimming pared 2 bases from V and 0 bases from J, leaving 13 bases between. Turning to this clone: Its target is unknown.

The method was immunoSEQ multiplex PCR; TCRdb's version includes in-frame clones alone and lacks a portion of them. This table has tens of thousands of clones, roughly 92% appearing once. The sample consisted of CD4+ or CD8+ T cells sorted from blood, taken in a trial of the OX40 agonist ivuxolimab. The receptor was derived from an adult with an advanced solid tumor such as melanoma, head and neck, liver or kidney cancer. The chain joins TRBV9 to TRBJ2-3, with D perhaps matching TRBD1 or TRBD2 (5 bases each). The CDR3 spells CASSVLGTSSTDTQYF. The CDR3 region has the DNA TGTGCCAGCAGCGTTCTGGGGACCTCTAGCACAGATACGCAGTATTTT.